These 10 T cell receptor beta chains originate from one sample sequenced in a study of shared clonotypes between healthy human individuals (dated by TCRdb to 2020 to 2021). Libraries were built with the immunoSEQ multiplex PCR assay. TCRdb stores this immuneACCESS table with in-frame sequences only. Part of the clones is absent; in the studies checked, under half of the shortfall reflects unresolved V genes, and no reason is known for the rest. In this sample the table shows some 1 million clones, around 76% of which occur a single time. Jointly, the top ten make up less than 1.5% of the sample. Sequencing input: memory CD4+ T cells sorted from blood. This specimen's cell subset or site label, per the study, means: CD45RA-negative fraction. The receptors come from a man aged 18-30 years in good health.

This chain uses TRBV6-5 with TRBJ1-1; D not resolved. The germline gives CDR1 MNHEY, CDR2 SVGAGI. V was cut by 6 bases and J by 7 bases, with 18 bases left in between. The CDR3 runs to 14 residues. The CDR3 nucleotides read TGTGCCAGCAGCTCCCGGGGAGTGGACGGTGAAGCTTTCTTT. This encodes CASSSRGVDGEAFF.

The V and J genes are TRBV7-6 and TRBJ1-6; 7 bases line up with TRBD1. This CDR3 contains 15 residues. Germline V gene lookup returns CDR1 SGHVS and CDR2 FNYEAQ. J lost 7 bases, V lost 2 bases, and 5 bases had no gene match. CDR3 sequence: CASSLQGGLNSPLHF. CDR3 in DNA: TGTGCCAGCAGCTTACAAGGGGGCCTGAATTCACCCCTCCACTTT.

This sequence joins TRBV6-1 and TRBJ2-7, with D possibly being TRBD1 (6 bases). This CDR3 comprises 14 residues. In germline, CDR1 is MNHNS, CDR2 SASEGT. Between the trimmed V and J ends, which lost 4 bases and 3 bases, there was a span of 13 bases. CDR3 nucleotide sequence: TGTGCCAGCAGTGCAGGGGACGTCTACTACGAGCAGTACTTC. Translation: CASSAGDVYYEQYF.

This chain uses TRBV5-4 with TRBJ2-7, with 7 bases aligning to TRBD2. CDR1 SGHNT and CDR2 YYREEE come from the germline V gene (reference sequence). The CDR3 extends over 15 amino acids. The V segment lost 0 bases and the J segment 2 bases; nucleotides outside the gene matches: 5. CDR3 coding DNA: TGTGCCAGCAGCTTGGCCCTAGCGGAAGCCTACGAGCAGTACTTC. Residues: CASSLALAEAYEQYF. Drawing the rest from reference TRBV5-4 and TRBJ2-7, the complete variable domain is ETGVTQSPTHLIKTRGQQVTLRCSSQSGHNTVSWYQQALGQGPQFIFQYYREEENGRGNFPPRFSGLQFPNYSSELNVNALELDDSALYLCASSLALAEAYEQYFGPGTRLTVT.

To note about this clone: Since a much larger clone is just one base distant, this may be a read error. The gene calls are TRBV7-2 and TRBJ2-5; D perhaps matches TRBD1 (5 bases). The CDR3 consists of 13 residues. Germline V gene lookup returns CDR1 SGHTA and CDR2 FQGNSA. V dropped 5 bases and J dropped 2 bases, with 9 bases sitting between them. CDR3 sequence: CASSPGSQETQYF. The CDR3 DNA is TGTGCCAGCAGCCCAGGGTCGCAAGAGACCCAGTACTTC. The variable domain in full, completed from reference TRBV7-2 and TRBJ2-5, reads GAGVSQSPSNKVTEKGKDVELRCDPISGHTALYWYRQSLGQGLEFLIYFQGNSAPDKSGLPSDRFSAERTGGSVSTLTIQRTQQEDSAVYLCASSPGSQETQYFGPGTRLLVL.

The table lists this clone with a count of one. Sequence at one end of the junction differs from germline and may be a read error. This chain joins TRBV6-1 and TRBJ1-1, with 7 bases lining up with TRBD1. Germline V CDR1 and CDR2: MNHNS, SASEGT. CDR3 length equals 16 residues. CDR3 nucleotides: TGTGCCAGCAGTGGAGGGACAGTCCTCTCAACAACTGGAGCTTTCTTT. It translates to CASSGGTVLSTTGAFF.

This chain connects TRBV6-1 to TRBJ1-6; D is ambiguous. This CDR3 spans 12 amino acids. The ends were cut back, 7 bases at V and 7 bases at J, with 8 bases in the middle. Germline loops: CDR1 MNHNS, CDR2 SASEGT. The CDR3 region is CASTHGNSPLHF. The CDR3 DNA is TGTGCCAGCACTCATGGAAATTCACCCCTCCACTTT.

This clone has just a few counts. CDR3 protein: CASREGQGAEAFF. The CDR3 nucleotides read TGTGCCAGCAGAGAGGGACAGGGGGCTGAAGCTTTCTTT. This chain joins TRBV18 and TRBJ1-1; 11 bases are shared with TRBD1. V was clipped by 8 bases and J by 6 bases; unmatched bases: 5. Germline V gene lookup returns CDR1 KGHSH and CDR2 LQKENI. This CDR3 has 13 amino acids.

For this clone: The same CDR3 also results from other DNA sequences found in this sample. This rearrangement joins TRBV12-5 to TRBJ1-3; D gene uncertain. This CDR3 spans 13 amino acids. V was cut by 5 bases and J by 0 bases, with 5 bases left in between. Germline V gives CDR1 LGHNT, CDR2 FRNRAP. CDR3 protein: CASGRSSGNTIYF. The CDR3 region has the DNA TGTGCTAGTGGTCGGAGCTCTGGAAACACCATATATTTT. Using reference TRBV12-5 and TRBJ1-3 for the parts outside the CDR3, the full variable domain is DARVTQTPRHKVTEMGQEVTMRCQPILGHNTVFWYRQTMMQGLELLAYFRNRAPLDDSGMPKDRFSAEMPDATLATLKIQPSEPRDSAVYFCASGRSSGNTIYFGEGSWLTVV.

The rearrangement links TRBV4-1 to TRBJ1-1; no firm D call. V was pared by 1 base and J by 1 base, with 13 bases between. The CDR3 is 16 amino acids. Germline V gives CDR1 MGHRA, CDR2 YSYEKL. The CDR3 DNA sequence: TGCGCCAGCAGCCAAGGAAAGGTTGGCCAGAACACTGAAGCTTTCTTT. It yields the protein CASSQGKVGQNTEAFF.